This TCR beta chain was found in a study of T-cell reconstitution after alpha-beta-depleted transplantation in children. This clonotype occurred a few times. The germline V and J ends were trimmed by 5 bases and 5 bases, with 13 bases remaining between them. CDR1 SGHTA and CDR2 FQGNSA come from the germline V gene. The CDR3 runs 13 residues. Preparation of the TCRbeta library involved a method that used unique molecular identifiers. Via MiXCR, TCRdb re-called the PCR reads, giving one row per CDR3 protein. This table holds about 610,000 distinct CDR3 sequences, over 9.5% found once. The clonotype comes from a human donor who donated a stem cell graft to a child with acute myeloid leukemia. The chain joins TRBV7-2 to TRBJ2-7; the D is unclear. The sequencing here drew on PBMCs from the stem cell graft donor, taken from the stem cell graft. The CDR3 spells CASSTGPKNEQYF. The CDR3 bases are TGTGCCAGCAGCACGGGTCCGAAGAACGAGCAGTACTTC.